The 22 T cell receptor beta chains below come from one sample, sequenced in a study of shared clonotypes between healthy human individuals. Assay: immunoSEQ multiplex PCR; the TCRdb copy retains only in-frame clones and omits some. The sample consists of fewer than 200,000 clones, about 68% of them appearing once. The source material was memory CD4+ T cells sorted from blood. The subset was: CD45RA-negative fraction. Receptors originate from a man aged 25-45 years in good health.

The CDR3 region has the DNA TGCGCCAGCACCGGGACAGCTTTCGACGAGCAGTACTTC. Translating it yields CASTGTAFDEQYF. The chain couples TRBV5-1 to TRBJ2-7; 7 bases are a match to TRBD1. Germline values: CDR1 SGHRS, CDR2 YFSETQ. Unmatched junction bases numbered 8, after V lost 6 bases and J lost 5 bases. CDR3 size: 13 residues.

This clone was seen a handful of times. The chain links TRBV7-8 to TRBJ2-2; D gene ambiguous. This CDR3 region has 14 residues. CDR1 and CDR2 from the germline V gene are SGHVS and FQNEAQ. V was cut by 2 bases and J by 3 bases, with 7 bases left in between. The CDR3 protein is CASSLSRYTGELFF. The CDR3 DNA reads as TGTGCCAGCAGCTTATCGAGGTACACCGGGGAGCTGTTTTTT. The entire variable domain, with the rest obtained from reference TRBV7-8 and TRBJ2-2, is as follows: GAGVSQSPRYKVAKRGQDVALRCDPISGHVSLFWYQQALGQGPEFLTYFQNEAQLDKSGLPSDRFFAERPEGSVSTLKIQRTQQEDSAVYLCASSLSRYTGELFFGEGSRLTVL.

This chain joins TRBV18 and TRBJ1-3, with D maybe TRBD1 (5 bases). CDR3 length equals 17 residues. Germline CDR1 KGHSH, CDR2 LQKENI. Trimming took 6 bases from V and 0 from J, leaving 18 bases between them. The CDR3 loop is CASSRPAGTYSGNTIYF. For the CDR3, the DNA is TGTGCCAGCTCCCGACCCGCAGGGACCTACTCTGGAAACACCATATATTTT.

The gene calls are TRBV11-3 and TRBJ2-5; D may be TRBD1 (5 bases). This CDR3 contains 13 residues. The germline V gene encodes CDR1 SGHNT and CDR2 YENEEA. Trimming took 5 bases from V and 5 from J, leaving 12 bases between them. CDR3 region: CASSNSAGETQYF. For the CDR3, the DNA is TGTGCCAGCAGCAACAGCGCAGGGGAGACCCAGTACTTC.

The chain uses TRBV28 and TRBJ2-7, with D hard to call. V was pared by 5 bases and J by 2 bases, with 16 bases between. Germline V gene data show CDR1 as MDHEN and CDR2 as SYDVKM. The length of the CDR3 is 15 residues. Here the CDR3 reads CASSRKGLGTYEQYF. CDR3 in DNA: TGTGCCAGCAGTCGTAAGGGTTTAGGAACCTACGAGCAGTACTTC.

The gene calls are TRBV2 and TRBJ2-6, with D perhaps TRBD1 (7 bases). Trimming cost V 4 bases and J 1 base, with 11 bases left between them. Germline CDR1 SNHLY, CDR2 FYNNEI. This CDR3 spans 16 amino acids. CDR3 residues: CASSGRGRSGANVLTF. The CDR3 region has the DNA TGTGCCAGCAGTGGCAGGGGGAGGTCTGGGGCCAACGTCCTGACTTTC.

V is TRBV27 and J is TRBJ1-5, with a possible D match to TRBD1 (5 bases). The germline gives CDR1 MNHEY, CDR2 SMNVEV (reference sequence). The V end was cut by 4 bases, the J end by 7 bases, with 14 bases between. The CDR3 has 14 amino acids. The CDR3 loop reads CASSSRGYGQPQHF. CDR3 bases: TGTGCCAGCAGTTCTAGGGGATACGGGCAGCCCCAGCATTTT.

The CDR3 DNA is TGTGCCATCAGTGGACAGGATGAAGCTTTCTTT. This gives the protein CAISGQDEAFF. The chain links TRBV10-3 to TRBJ1-1; tentatively, D is TRBD1 (6 bases). CDR1 is ENHRY and CDR2 is SYGVKD in the germline V gene. The V end lost 4 bases, the J end lost 7 bases, and 7 bases lay between the germline ends. The CDR3 covers 11 residues.

The CDR3 spells CASSVLPSGANVLTF. The CDR3, as DNA: TGTGCCAGCAGCGTCCTTCCCTCTGGGGCCAACGTCCTGACTTTC. The genes are TRBV9 and TRBJ2-6; the D is unclear. Germline loops: CDR1 SGDLS, CDR2 YYNGEE. The CDR3 contains 15 residues. V gave up 2 bases and J gave up 0 bases, with 6 bases separating them.

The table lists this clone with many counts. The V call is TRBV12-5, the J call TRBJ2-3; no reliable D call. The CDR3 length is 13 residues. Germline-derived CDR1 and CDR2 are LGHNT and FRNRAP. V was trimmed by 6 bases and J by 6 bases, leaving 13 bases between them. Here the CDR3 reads CASGLTRSDTQYF. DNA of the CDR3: TGTGCTAGTGGCCTAACACGTTCCGATACGCAGTATTTT.

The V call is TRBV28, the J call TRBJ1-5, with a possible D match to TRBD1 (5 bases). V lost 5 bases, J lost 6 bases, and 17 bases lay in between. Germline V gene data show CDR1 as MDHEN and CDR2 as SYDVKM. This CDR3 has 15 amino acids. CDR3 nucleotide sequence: TGTGCCAGCAGTCAATTCAGGGCATCGAGTCAGCCCCAGCATTTT. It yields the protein CASSQFRASSQPQHF. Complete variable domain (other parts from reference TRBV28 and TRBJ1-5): DVKVTQSSRYLVKRTGEKVFLECVQDMDHENMFWYRQDPGLGLRLIYFSYDVKMKEKGDIPEGYSVSREKKERFSLILESASTNQTSMYLCASSQFRASSQPQHFGDGTRLSIL.

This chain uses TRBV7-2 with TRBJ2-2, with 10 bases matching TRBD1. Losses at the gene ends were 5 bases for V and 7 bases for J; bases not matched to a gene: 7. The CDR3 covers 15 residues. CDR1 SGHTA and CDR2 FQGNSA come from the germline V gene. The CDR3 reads CASSTRQGANGELFF. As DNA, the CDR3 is TGTGCCAGCAGCACTCGACAGGGGGCAAACGGGGAGCTGTTTTTT.

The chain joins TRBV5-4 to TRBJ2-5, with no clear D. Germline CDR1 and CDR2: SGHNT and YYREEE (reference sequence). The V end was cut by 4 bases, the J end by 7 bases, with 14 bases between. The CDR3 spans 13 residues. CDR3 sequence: CASSLASIGTQYF. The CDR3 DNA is TGTGCCAGCAGCCTCGCGTCCATCGGGACCCAGTACTTC.

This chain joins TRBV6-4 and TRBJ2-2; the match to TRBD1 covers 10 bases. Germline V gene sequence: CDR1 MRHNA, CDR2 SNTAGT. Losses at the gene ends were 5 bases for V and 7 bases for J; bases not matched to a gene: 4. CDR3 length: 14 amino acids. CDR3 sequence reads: CASSKTGGGGELFF. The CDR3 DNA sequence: TGTGCCAGCAGTAAGACAGGGGGCGGCGGGGAGCTGTTTTTT.

The CDR3 region has the DNA TGTGCCAGCAGCTTAGAGCAGCGTAGGGAGCAGTACTTC. Its protein product is CASSLEQRREQYF. The V call is TRBV7-2, the J call TRBJ2-7; the D is unclear. Germline loops: CDR1 SGHTA, CDR2 FQGNSA. The CDR3 runs to 13 residues. Trimming removed 1 base from V and 7 bases from J, with 11 bases in between. The complete variable domain, with remaining parts taken from reference TRBV7-2 and TRBJ2-7, reads GAGVSQSPSNKVTEKGKDVELRCDPISGHTALYWYRQSLGQGLEFLIYFQGNSAPDKSGLPSDRFSAERTGGSVSTLTIQRTQQEDSAVYLCASSLEQRREQYFGPGTRLTVT.

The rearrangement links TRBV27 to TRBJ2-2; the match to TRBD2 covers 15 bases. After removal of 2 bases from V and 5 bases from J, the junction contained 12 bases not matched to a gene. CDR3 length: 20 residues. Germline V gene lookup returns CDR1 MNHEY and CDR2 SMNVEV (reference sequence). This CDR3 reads CASSLAAGLAGGRSTGELFF. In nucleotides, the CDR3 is TGTGCCAGCAGTTTAGCAGCGGGACTAGCGGGAGGACGATCTACCGGGGAGCTGTTTTTT.

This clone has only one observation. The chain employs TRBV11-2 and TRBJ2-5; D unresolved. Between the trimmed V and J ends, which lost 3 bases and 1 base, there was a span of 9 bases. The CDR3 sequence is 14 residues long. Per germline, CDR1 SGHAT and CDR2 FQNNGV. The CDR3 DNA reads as TGTGCCAGCAGCTTCTCCCTACCCCAAGAGACCCAGTACTTC. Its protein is CASSFSLPQETQYF.

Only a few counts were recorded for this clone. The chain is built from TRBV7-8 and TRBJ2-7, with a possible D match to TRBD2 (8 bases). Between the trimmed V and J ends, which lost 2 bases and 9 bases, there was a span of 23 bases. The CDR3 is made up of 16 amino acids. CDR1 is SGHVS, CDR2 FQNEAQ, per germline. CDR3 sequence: CASSLSTGAGGIGQYF. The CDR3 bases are TGTGCCAGCAGCTTATCCACAGGGGCGGGAGGAATCGGGCAGTACTTC.

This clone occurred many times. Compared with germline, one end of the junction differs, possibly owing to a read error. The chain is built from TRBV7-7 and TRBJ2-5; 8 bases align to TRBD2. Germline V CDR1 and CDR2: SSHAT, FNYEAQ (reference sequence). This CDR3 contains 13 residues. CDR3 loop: CASSGGHQETQYF. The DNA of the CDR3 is TGTGCTAGCAGCGGGGGTCACCAAGAGACCCAGTACTTC. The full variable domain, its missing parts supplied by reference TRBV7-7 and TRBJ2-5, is GAGVSQSPRYKVTKRGQDVTLRCDPISSHATLYWYQQALGQGPEFLTYFNYEAQPDKSGLPSDRFSAERPEGSISTLTIQRTEQRDSAMYRCASSGGHQETQYFGPGTRLLVL.

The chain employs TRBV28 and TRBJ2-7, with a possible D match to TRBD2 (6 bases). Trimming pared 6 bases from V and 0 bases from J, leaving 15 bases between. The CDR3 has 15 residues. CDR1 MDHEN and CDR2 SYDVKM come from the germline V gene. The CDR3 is CASRIGTLLSYEQYF. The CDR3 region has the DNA TGTGCCAGCAGGATCGGGACTCTTCTCTCCTACGAGCAGTACTTC.

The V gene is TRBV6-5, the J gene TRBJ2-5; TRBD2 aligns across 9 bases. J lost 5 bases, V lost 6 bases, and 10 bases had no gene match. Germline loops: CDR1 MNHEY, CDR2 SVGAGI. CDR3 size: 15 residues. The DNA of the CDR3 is TGTGCCAGCAGGATTTTAGCGGGAGCCTTTGAGACCCAGTACTTC. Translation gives CASRILAGAFETQYF.

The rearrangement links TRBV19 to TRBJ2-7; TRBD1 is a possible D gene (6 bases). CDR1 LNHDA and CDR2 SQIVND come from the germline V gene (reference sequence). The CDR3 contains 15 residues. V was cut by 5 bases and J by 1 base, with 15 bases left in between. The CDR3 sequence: CASSATQGFSYEQYF. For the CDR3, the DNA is TGTGCCAGTAGTGCGACGCAGGGGTTTTCCTACGAGCAGTACTTC.